The clone carrying this TCR beta chain was seen repeatedly, ten times or more. MiXCR, applied by TCRdb to the 5' RACE reads, yields one record per CDR3 protein. The sample has 20,000 or so distinct CDR3 sequences; around 16% are singletons. This CDR3 spans 13 amino acids. Per the germline V gene, CDR1 is SGHVS and CDR2 is FQNEAQ. V was clipped by 9 bases and J by 8 bases, with 19 bases between them. These data come from a study of neurological immune-mediated disorders. The sequence was collected from a female donor with HTLV-1-associated myelopathy (HAM/TSP). The rearrangement uses TRBV7-8 and TRBJ1-2, with D uncertain. The specimen was PBMCs. The CDR3 region has the DNA TGTGCCAGTGCGAGCAGAGACTCTATGGGCTACACCTTC. Protein product: CASASRDSMGYTF. Using reference TRBV7-8 and TRBJ1-2 for the parts outside the CDR3, the full variable domain is GAGVSQSPRYKVAKRGQDVALRCDPISGHVSLFWYQQALGQGPEFLTYFQNEAQLDKSGLPSDRFFAERPEGSVSTLKIQRTQQEDSAVYLCASASRDSMGYTFGSGTRLTVV.